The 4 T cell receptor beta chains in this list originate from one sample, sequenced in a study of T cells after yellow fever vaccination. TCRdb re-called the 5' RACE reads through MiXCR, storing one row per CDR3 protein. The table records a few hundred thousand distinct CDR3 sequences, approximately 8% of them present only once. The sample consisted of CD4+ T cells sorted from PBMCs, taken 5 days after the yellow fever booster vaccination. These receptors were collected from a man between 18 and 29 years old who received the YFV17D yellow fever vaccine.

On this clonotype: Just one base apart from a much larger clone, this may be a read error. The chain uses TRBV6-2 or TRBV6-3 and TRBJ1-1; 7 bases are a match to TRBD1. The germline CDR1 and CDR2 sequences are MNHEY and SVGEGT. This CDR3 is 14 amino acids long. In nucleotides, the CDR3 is TGTGCCATCAGTTCCCTCACGGACAGGCCTGAAGCTTTCTTT. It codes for CAISSLTDRPEAFF.

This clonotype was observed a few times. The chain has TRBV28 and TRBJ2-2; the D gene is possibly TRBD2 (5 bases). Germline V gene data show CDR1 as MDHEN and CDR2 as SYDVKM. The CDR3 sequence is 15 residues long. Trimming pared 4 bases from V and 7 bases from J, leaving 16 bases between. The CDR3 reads CASSSGGHLSGELFF. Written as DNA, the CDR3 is TGTGCCAGCAGTTCTGGCGGGCACCTGAGCGGGGAGCTGTTTTTT. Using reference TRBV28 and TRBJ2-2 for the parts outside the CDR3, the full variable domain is DVKVTQSSRYLVKRTGEKVFLECVQDMDHENMFWYRQDPGLGLRLIYFSYDVKMKEKGDIPEGYSVSREKKERFSLILESASTNQTSMYLCASSSGGHLSGELFFGEGSRLTVL.

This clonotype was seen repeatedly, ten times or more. Here the CDR3 reads CASGGAPGLAPNEQFF. The CDR3 nucleotides are TGCGCCAGCGGGGGGGCGCCGGGACTAGCTCCGAATGAGCAGTTCTTC. This chain joins TRBV10-2 and TRBJ2-1, with 9 bases that match TRBD2. CDR3 size: 16 residues. Trimming took 8 bases from V and 7 from J; bases not matched to a gene: 15. Per germline, CDR1 WSHSY and CDR2 SAAADI.

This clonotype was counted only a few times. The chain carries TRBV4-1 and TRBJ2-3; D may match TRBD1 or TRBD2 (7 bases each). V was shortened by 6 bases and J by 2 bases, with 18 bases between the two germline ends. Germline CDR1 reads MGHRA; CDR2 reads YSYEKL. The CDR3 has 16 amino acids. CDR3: CASRSGVRGVTDTQYF. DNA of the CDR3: TGCGCCAGCAGGAGCGGGGTCAGGGGGGTCACAGATACGCAGTATTTT.